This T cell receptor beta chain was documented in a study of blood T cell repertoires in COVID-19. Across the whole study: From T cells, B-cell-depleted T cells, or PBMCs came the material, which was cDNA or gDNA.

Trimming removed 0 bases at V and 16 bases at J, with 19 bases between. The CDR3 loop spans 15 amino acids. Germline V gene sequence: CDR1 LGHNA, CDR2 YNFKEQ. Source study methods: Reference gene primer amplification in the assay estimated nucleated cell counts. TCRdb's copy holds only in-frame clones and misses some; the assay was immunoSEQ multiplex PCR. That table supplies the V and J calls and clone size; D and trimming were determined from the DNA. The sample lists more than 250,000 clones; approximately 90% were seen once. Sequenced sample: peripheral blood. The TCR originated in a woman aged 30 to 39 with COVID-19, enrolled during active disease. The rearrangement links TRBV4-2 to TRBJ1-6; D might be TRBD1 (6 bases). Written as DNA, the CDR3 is TGTGCCAGCAGCCAAGAAAATGAAAACAGGGATTTTCTCCACTTT. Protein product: CASSQENENRDFLHF.